This T cell receptor (beta chain) was captured by sequencing in a study of OX40 agonist ivuxolimab in advanced cancers. Some background on the complete study: Ivuxolimab was an agonistic, fully human IgG2 monoclonal antibody directed against OX40 (CD134), a costimulatory receptor. The monotherapy dose-escalation portion (N ≈ 52 patients) of the phase I ivuxolimab trial is reported in the paper. The point of sequencing TCRbeta in the periphery was to test whether ivuxolimab changed TCR sequence diversity and drove clonal T-cell expansion. Prior anti-PD-1, anti-PD-L1 or anti-CTLA-4 therapy was permitted, and checkpoint inhibitors had been received by roughly two fifths of dose-escalation patients. Partial responses occurred in three dose-escalation patients, of whom one had hepatocellular carcinoma and two had cutaneous melanoma. Of the approximately 54 patients in dose escalation, some 20 had hepatocellular carcinoma, around 15 had melanoma, 9 had renal cell carcinoma and 9 had head and neck cancer. In the dose-escalation cohort, more than 75% of patients were male, and the mean age was approximately 60 years, with a range of roughly 23 to 85. Intravenous ivuxolimab was administered to patients every 2 weeks at six dose levels: 0.01, 0.1, 0.3, 1.5, 3 and 10 mg/kg.

The trial excluded patients who had a history of autoimmune disease or were on systemic immunosuppression. Peripheral blood for TCR sequencing was collected from all dose cohorts at baseline, on cycle 4 day 1, and on cycle 7 day 1. Samples came from an open-label, multicenter, first-in-human phase I dose-escalation trial of ivuxolimab. Adults with locally advanced or metastatic melanoma, renal cell, hepatocellular, or head and neck squamous cell carcinoma were enrolled in the trial. Before TCR sequencing, CD4+ T cells and CD8+ T cells were sorted from peripheral blood as separate populations. Taken from cysteine to phenylalanine, the CDR3 has 15 residues. Only the CDR3 DNA stays, 45 bases, in frame from base 1. For CDR1 and CDR2, the germline V gene lists KGHSH and LQKENI. Relative to germline, V is 6 bases shorter and J is 4 bases shorter, with 18 bases between their ends. Study-level results and caveats: At doses of 0.1 to 3.0 mg/kg, clonal expansion of both CD4+ and CD8+ T cells in blood was seen between baseline and week 6. Low levels of normalized T-cell clonal expansion were also seen in some patients who did not respond. Partial responders in the 0.1-3.0 mg/kg groups had among the lowest normalized peripheral clonal expansion, especially among CD8+ T cells. The antigen specificity of the clonally expanded peripheral T cells was not determined. On average, CD8+ T cells showed more expanded clones than CD4+ T cells after ivuxolimab.

In regard to this clone: This clone's antigen is unknown. Per-nucleotide qualities are absent, and no much larger clonotype sits a single base away.

For sequencing of the TCRbeta CDR3 region, genomic DNA was extracted from the sorted cells. TCRbeta CDR3 regions were sequenced using the immunoSEQ Assay. TCRdb mirrors the immuneACCESS table, restricted to in-frame sequences. Some clones are absent from its copies; in checked studies, under half trace to an unresolved V gene, and the reason for the others is unknown. This sample has roughly 55,000 clones in its table, and approximately 84% of those were observed once. The ten largest make up roughly an eighth of the sample. The sequencing used CD4+ or CD8+ T cells sorted from blood, collected in a trial of the OX40 agonist ivuxolimab. The TCR originated in an adult with an advanced solid tumor such as melanoma, head and neck, liver or kidney cancer. The chain is made from TRBV18 and TRBJ1-1; no D gene is confidently identified. The DNA reads TGTGCCAGCTCCCTTACAGTGAGGAGAAGCACTGAAGCTTTCTTT. Protein translation: CASSLTVRRSTEAFF.